This entry concerns a single T cell receptor (beta chain). This sample was taken from a study of CD8+CD57+ T cells in acquired aplastic anemia. Overall study context: An average of roughly 2.9 ug of DNA was obtained from sorted CD4+ and CD8+ cells.

Genomic DNA constituted the template upon which TCR beta VDJ and CDR3 profiling was performed. TCRdb analysed the reads with MiXCR anew, one entry per CDR3 protein. Altogether 190,000 or so distinct CDR3 sequences are present, 60% to 65% being singletons, with the ten largest covering approximately 32%. V shed 0 bases and J shed 0 bases, with 9 bases lying between them. The germline V gene encodes CDR1 ENHRY and CDR2 SYGVKD. This CDR3 is 17 amino acids long. The TCR was taken from a human donor in good health. Sequencing used sorted CD4+, CD8+, or CD8+CD57+ T cells (not recorded which) from PBMCs. The chain combines TRBV10-3 with TRBJ1-6; no definite D call. CDR3 protein: CAISESKVGSYNSPLHF. The CDR3 bases are TGTGCCATCAGTGAGTCGAAGGTCGGCTCCTATAATTCACCCCTCCACTTT.